Below are 8 T cell receptor beta chains sequenced from a single sample in a study of shared clonotypes between healthy human individuals. Sequenced by immunoSEQ multiplex PCR; TCRdb stores in-frame clones only, minus some. The sample lists roughly 1 million clones; 78% were seen once. The specimen sequenced was memory CD4+ T cells from PBMCs. Regarding subset: CD45RA-negative fraction. The receptors stem from a man aged 18 to 29 in good health. Some clones in this sample may be carry-over from other donors' samples.

Worth noting for this clone: Other DNA sequences in the sample encode the same CDR3. The V gene is TRBV21-1, the J gene TRBJ2-2; the table's D call, TRBD2, was not checked against the DNA. TRBV21-1 is noted as a pseudogene. CDR3 length: 15 residues. CDR3 in amino acids: CASSPRGGAGWELFF. For the CDR3, the DNA is TGTGCCAGCAGCCCCCGAGGGGGGGCTGGTTGGGAGCTATTTTTT.

V gene TRBV7-2 combines with J gene TRBJ1-2; D possibly corresponds to TRBD1 (6 bases). V dropped 5 bases and J dropped 5 bases, with 15 bases sitting between them. The CDR3 length is 14 residues. Germline V gene lookup returns CDR1 SGHTA and CDR2 FQGNSA. As DNA, the CDR3 is TGTGCCAGCAGCCCCGGACAGAGGAAATATGGCTACACCTTC. Translated: CASSPGQRKYGYTF.

J is TRBJ1-1 and V is TRBV7-8; D is perhaps TRBD1 (6 bases). V lost 8 bases to trimming and J lost 3 bases, with 19 bases between them. The CDR3 runs 15 residues. Germline V gives CDR1 SGHVS, CDR2 FQNEAQ. The CDR3 bases are TGTGCCAGCTCCCAGGGGTGGGGGCGGTACACTGAAGCTTTCTTT. It encodes CASSQGWGRYTEAFF.

The chain combines TRBV19 with TRBJ1-2; tentatively, D is TRBD1 (6 bases). Trimming stripped 10 bases from V and 4 bases from J, with 16 bases between. CDR3 length: 13 amino acids. From germline, CDR1 is LNHDA and CDR2 SQIVND (reference sequence). CDR3 residues: CATSPGGVYGYTF. In nucleotides, the CDR3 is TGTGCCACCTCACCTGGGGGCGTCTATGGCTACACCTTC.

V and J are TRBV9 and TRBJ1-3, with 7 bases lining up with TRBD1. CDR3 length: 15 amino acids. The junction had 5 bases not matched to a gene; V was cut back by 3 bases and J by 2 bases. Germline V gene data show CDR1 as SGDLS and CDR2 as YYNGEE. The CDR3 nucleotides are TGTGCCAGCAGCGCTCAACAGGGGCCTGGAAACACCATATATTTT. It is translated as CASSAQQGPGNTIYF.

Points on this clone: Other DNA sequences in this sample translate to the same CDR3. The rearrangement links TRBV5-1 to TRBJ2-6; no clear D. V lost 4 bases and J lost 1, with 6 bases in between. Germline CDR1 is SGHRS and CDR2 is YFSETQ. This CDR3 is built from 14 residues. The CDR3 nucleotides are TGCGCCAGCAGCGGTAGTTCTGGGGCCAACGTCCTGACTTTC. Its translation: CASSGSSGANVLTF.

The rearrangement uses TRBV27 and TRBJ1-2, with 11 bases lining up with TRBD1. There are 17 residues in the CDR3. The germline gives CDR1 MNHEY, CDR2 SMNVEV (reference sequence). V was clipped by 2 bases and J by 8 bases; unmatched bases: 13. CDR3 sequence (DNA): TGTGCCAGCAGTTTACGCCGTGAGGGGACAGGGGGAATCGGCTACACCTTC. Encoded protein: CASSLRREGTGGIGYTF.

V and J are TRBV4-2 and TRBJ2-3, with 14 positions matching TRBD2. Germline V gives CDR1 LGHNA, CDR2 YNFKEQ. J lost 6 bases, V lost 1 base, and 3 bases had no gene match. The CDR3 length is 16 residues. The CDR3 spells CASSQGLAGGWDTQYF. The CDR3 DNA sequence: TGTGCCAGCAGCCAAGGACTAGCGGGAGGGTGGGATACGCAGTATTTT.